One sample yielded the 28 T cell receptor beta chains listed below, sequenced in a study of CD8+CD57+ T cells in acquired aplastic anemia. The template used for profiling TCR beta VDJ and CDR3 was genomic DNA. TCRdb redid the calling of the reads with MiXCR, one entry per CDR3 protein. The sample consists of approximately 98,000 distinct CDR3 sequences, roughly 51% of them appearing once. The sequencing sample was made of sorted CD4+, CD8+, or CD8+CD57+ T cells (not recorded which) from PBMCs. The receptor source for this set is a human donor in good health, serving as a control.

This chain uses TRBV20-1 with TRBJ1-5, with no clear D. V lost 2 bases to trimming and J lost 2 bases, with 4 bases between them. The germline CDR1 and CDR2 sequences are DFQATT and SNEGSKA (reference sequence). This CDR3 contains 12 residues. Here the CDR3 DNA reads TGCAGTGCTAGATCCGGCAATCAGCCCCAGCATTTT. It encodes CSARSGNQPQHF.

The chain combines TRBV6-1 with TRBJ1-1; possible D gene TRBD1, 5 bases. V was pared by 6 bases and J by 4 bases, with 18 bases between. Germline V CDR1 and CDR2: MNHNS, SASEGT. This CDR3 comprises 15 residues. The chain's CDR3 is CASSRRVGVPTEAFF. DNA for the CDR3: TGTGCCAGCAGCCGGCGTGTGGGGGTACCCACTGAAGCTTTCTTT.

This clonotype was recorded at least ten times. This rearrangement joins TRBV6-9 to TRBJ1-2; unclear D gene. V was shortened by 0 bases and J by 4 bases, with 9 bases between the two germline ends. Germline CDR1 and CDR2: MNHGY and SVAAGI. This CDR3 is built from 14 residues. The CDR3 DNA reads TGTGCCAGCAGTTATTCAGGGTCTGTCTATGGCTACACCTTC. It codes for CASSYSGSVYGYTF.

J is TRBJ2-3 and V is TRBV12-3 or TRBV12-4; D gene unclear. The CDR3 is made up of 14 amino acids. The V end was cut by 6 bases, the J end by 0 bases, with 10 bases between. The CDR3 is CASSLGVSTDTQYF. CDR3 DNA sequence: TGTGCCAGCAGCCTTGGGGTTAGCACAGATACGCAGTATTTT.

Turning to this clonotype: An end of the junction differs from the germline gene, which may be a read error. This chain links TRBV29-1 with TRBJ1-1; D unclear. This CDR3 is 13 amino acids long. CDR1 SQVTM and CDR2 ANQGSEA come from the germline V gene. The CDR3 protein is CSVEMTNRGEVFF. The CDR3 DNA is TGCAGCGTTGAGATGACAAATCGCGGTGAAGTTTTCTTT.

This clonotype came up a few times. The rearrangement links TRBV4-1 to TRBJ2-1; tentatively, D is TRBD1 (8 bases). Trimming removed 1 base at V and 9 bases at J, with 25 bases between. This CDR3 comprises 18 residues. CDR1 and CDR2 (germline): MGHRA, YSYEKL. In DNA, the CDR3 is TGCGCCAGCAGCCAAGTATATGTGGCAGGGGGCGCGGGAGTTGAGCAGTTCTTC. Translated, it gives CASSQVYVAGGAGVEQFF.

The table lists this clonotype with many counts. The rearrangement uses TRBV5-1 and TRBJ2-1; 7 bases are shared with TRBD2. V was pared by 4 bases and J by 8 bases, with 6 bases of the junction left unmatched. The CDR3 loop spans 13 amino acids. The germline V gene encodes CDR1 SGHRS and CDR2 YFSETQ. The CDR3 is CASSRGGGYEQFF. The DNA of the CDR3 is TGCGCCAGCAGCAGGGGCGGGGGTTATGAGCAGTTCTTC.

This chain uses TRBV10-3 with TRBJ2-3; 9 nucleotides match TRBD1. V lost 8 bases and J lost 2; bases outside the gene matches: 8. The length of the CDR3 is 15 residues. Germline assignment: CDR1 ENHRY and CDR2 SYGVKD. The CDR3 nucleotides are TGTGCCATCCAACCCGGGACAGGGTACACAGATACGCAGTATTTT. This gives the protein CAIQPGTGYTDTQYF.

This clonotype was counted ten times or more. The chain employs TRBV7-8 and TRBJ2-7; 7 bases agree with TRBD2. Germline lookup yields CDR1 SGHVS and CDR2 FQNEAQ. The CDR3 totals 14 residues. V shed 3 bases and J 5 bases; nucleotides not matched to a gene: 7. The CDR3 loop reads CASSLGGESHEQYF. In DNA form, the CDR3 reads TGTGCCAGCAGCTTGGGGGGGGAATCCCACGAGCAGTACTTC.

This clonotype was found many times. The chain employs TRBV7-8 and TRBJ2-5, with TRBD2 matching over 14 bases. V shed 5 bases, J shed 0 bases, and the junction held 5 bases outside the gene matches. Germline V gene sequence: CDR1 SGHVS, CDR2 FQNEAQ. CDR3 length equals 17 residues. DNA for the CDR3: TGTGCCAGCAGCGCCGGACTAGCGGGGGGATACCAAGAGACCCAGTACTTC. This translates into CASSAGLAGGYQETQYF.

This clonotype was seen only a few times. This sequence joins TRBV29-1 and TRBJ1-2, with 11 bases fitting TRBD1. Germline CDR1 SQVTM, CDR2 ANQGSEA. CDR3 size: 13 residues. The V and J ends lost 4 bases and 6 bases, in that order; junction bases with no gene match: 4. The CDR3 region is CSVVGQGEHGYTF. The CDR3 coding sequence is TGCAGCGTTGTGGGACAGGGGGAGCATGGCTACACCTTC. Filled out from reference TRBV29-1 and TRBJ1-2, the complete variable domain reads SAVISQKPSRDICQRGTSLTIQCQVDSQVTMMFWYRQQPGQSLTLIATANQGSEATYESGFVIDKFPISRPNLTFSTLTVSNMSPEDSSIYLCSVVGQGEHGYTFGSGTRLTVV.

This chain connects TRBV20-1 to TRBJ1-1, with D possibly matching TRBD1 (6 bases). There are 14 residues in the CDR3. Germline V gene sequence: CDR1 DFQATT, CDR2 SNEGSKA (reference sequence). V was clipped by 3 bases and J by 1 base, with 12 bases between them. This chain's CDR3 is CSARGQGGNTEAFF. Here the CDR3 DNA reads TGCAGTGCTAGGGGACAAGGGGGGAACACTGAAGCTTTCTTT.

To note about this clonotype: One end of the junction varies from germline; a read error may be responsible. V is TRBV10-3 and J is TRBJ2-1, with a possible D match to TRBD1 (5 bases). The V gene's germline CDR1 is ENHRY and CDR2 SYGVKD. The CDR3 length is 12 residues. The CDR3 nucleotides read TGTGCCATCGCCCCGGATACAATGGGGCAGTCCTTC. Amino acid sequence: CAIAPDTMGQSF.

This clonotype was counted ten times or more. This rearrangement joins TRBV12-3 or TRBV12-4 to TRBJ2-2; 9 positions match TRBD2. The CDR3 contains 13 residues. J was trimmed by 7 bases and V by 7 bases; bases with no gene match: 4. CDR3 in amino acids: CASMLAGLGELFF. Here the CDR3 DNA reads TGTGCCAGCATGCTAGCGGGGCTCGGGGAGCTGTTTTTT.

The V gene is TRBV10-1, the J gene TRBJ2-3, with D possibly being TRBD2 (7 bases). The length of the CDR3 is 14 residues. Looked up from germline, CDR1 is WNHNN and CDR2 is SYGVQD (reference sequence). The V gene lost 2 bases and the J gene lost 2 bases, with 8 bases spanning the gap. The CDR3 DNA is TGCGCCAGCAGTGAGGGGGGGGCCACAGATACGCAGTATTTT. This translates into CASSEGGATDTQYF.

The rearrangement uses TRBV25-1 and TRBJ2-3; perhaps TRBD2 as D (5 bases). The germline V and J ends were trimmed by 4 bases and 6 bases, with 14 bases remaining between them. This CDR3 is built from 14 residues. CDR1 MGHDK and CDR2 SYGVNS come from the germline V gene. This CDR3 reads CASSGELTWDTQYF. The CDR3 nucleotides are TGTGCCAGCAGTGGGGAGTTGACATGGGATACGCAGTATTTT. The whole variable domain, remainder taken from reference TRBV25-1 and TRBJ2-3, is EADIYQTPRYLVIGTGKKITLECSQTMGHDKMYWYQQDPGMELHLIHYSYGVNSTEKGDLSSESTVSRIRTEHFPLTLESARPSHTSQYLCASSGELTWDTQYFGPGTRLTVL.

In its sample, this clonotype was seen many times. The genes are TRBV2 and TRBJ1-5; maybe TRBD1 (6 bases). Between the trimmed V and J ends, which lost 6 bases and 1 base, there was a span of 19 bases. CDR1 SNHLY and CDR2 FYNNEI come from the germline V gene. The CDR3 is 17 residues long. The CDR3 DNA is TGTGCCAGCAGACTCGGGGCAGGGGAATCAAGCAATCAGCCCCAGCATTTT. This translates into CASRLGAGESSNQPQHF. The full variable domain, its missing parts supplied by reference TRBV2 and TRBJ1-5, is EPEVTQTPSHQVTQMGQEVILRCVPISNHLYFYWYRQILGQKVEFLVSFYNNEISEKSEIFDDQFSVERPDGSNFTLKIRSTKLEDSAMYFCASRLGAGESSNQPQHFGDGTRLSIL.

This clonotype was observed a handful of times. This could be a read error, since a much larger clone is one nucleotide away. V usage is TRBV20-1 and J usage is TRBJ2-1, with D tentatively TRBD1 (6 bases). V lost 6 bases, J lost 9 bases, and 9 bases lay in between. CDR1 and CDR2 from the germline V gene are DFQATT and SNEGSKA (reference sequence). The CDR3 has 10 amino acids. CDR3 sequence: CSAGAGEQFF. DNA of the CDR3: TGCAGTGCGGGGGCCGGTGAGCAGTTCTTC.

As concerns this clonotype: The CDR3 end shows no conserved phenylalanine or tryptophan, and so a read error is likely. No DNA is shown, since the ends of the CDR3 on it are uncertain; the CDR3 is the one TCRdb lists. The chain has TRBV25-1 and TRBJ1-1; no DNA check was done on the table's D call, TRBD1. Including both end residues, the CDR3 is 8 amino acids long. Germline CDR1 is MGHDK and CDR2 is SYGVNS. This CDR3 is CASSLGGG.

The chain employs TRBV25-1 and TRBJ1-2; possible D gene TRBD1, 5 bases. Trimming took off 4 bases at V and 3 bases at J, with 15 bases between the two ends. The CDR3 has 15 residues. The germline V gene has CDR1 MGHDK and CDR2 SYGVNS. In DNA form, the CDR3 reads TGTGCCAGCAGTGGGGGGGGACCACGTTACTATGGCTACACCTTC. It is translated as CASSGGGPRYYGYTF.

The chain employs TRBV29-1 and TRBJ1-2; no reliable D call. The germline V and J ends were trimmed by 4 bases and 0 bases, with 6 bases remaining between them. The CDR3 loop spans 12 amino acids. Germline V gene data show CDR1 as SQVTM and CDR2 as ANQGSEA. The CDR3 sequence: CSVALTNYGYTF. CDR3 coding DNA: TGCAGCGTTGCTCTAACTAACTATGGCTACACCTTC. Filled out from reference TRBV29-1 and TRBJ1-2, the complete variable domain reads SAVISQKPSRDICQRGTSLTIQCQVDSQVTMMFWYRQQPGQSLTLIATANQGSEATYESGFVIDKFPISRPNLTFSTLTVSNMSPEDSSIYLCSVALTNYGYTFGSGTRLTVV.

This clonotype was detected a few times. This chain connects TRBV2 to TRBJ1-1, with D possibly being TRBD1 (5 bases). With 6 bases removed from V and 1 base from J, the gap between germline ends came to 18 bases. The CDR3 has 16 residues. Germline V gene lookup returns CDR1 SNHLY and CDR2 FYNNEI. CDR3 sequence reads: CASSGTFDYRNTEAFF. Here the CDR3 DNA reads TGTGCCAGCAGCGGGACCTTTGACTACAGGAACACTGAAGCTTTCTTT.

V and J are TRBV20-1 and TRBJ2-1, with D perhaps assigned TRBD1 or TRBD2 (7 bases each). This CDR3 comprises 16 residues. Between the trimmed V and J ends, which lost 5 bases and 4 bases, there was a span of 21 bases. Germline CDR1 and CDR2: DFQATT and SNEGSKA (reference sequence). CDR3 coding DNA: TGCAGTGCTTATATTGGGGAGGGGGCGCGTTACAATGAGCAGTTCTTC. It is translated as CSAYIGEGARYNEQFF.

The chain combines TRBV30 with TRBJ1-1; D is unclear. There are 13 residues in the CDR3. V dropped 3 bases and J dropped 6 bases, with 14 bases sitting between them. Germline CDR1 GTSNPN, CDR2 SVGIG (reference sequence). The CDR3 loop is CAWSPTVASEAFF. DNA for the CDR3: TGTGCCTGGAGCCCTACGGTGGCCTCTGAAGCTTTCTTT.

Notes on this clonotype: A single base separates this from a much larger clone, so it may be a read error. The conserved phenylalanine or tryptophan normally closing the CDR3 is absent here, so this likely arose from a read error. CDR3 sequence reads: CATSNGQGISYEQYS. CDR3 DNA sequence: TGTGCCACCAGCAACGGACAGGGGATATCCTACGAGCAGTACTCC. The V call is TRBV15, the J call TRBJ2-7, with 9 nucleotides matching TRBD1. This CDR3 has 15 residues. With 4 bases clipped from V and 1 base from J, the junction kept 5 bases outside the gene matches. Germline CDR1 is LNHNV and CDR2 is YYDKDF (reference sequence).

There are many counts of this clonotype. The chain carries TRBV4-1 and TRBJ2-1; 8 positions agree with TRBD2. With 1 base clipped from V and 0 bases from J, the junction kept 8 bases outside the gene matches. The germline gives CDR1 MGHRA, CDR2 YSYEKL. The CDR3 is made up of 18 amino acids. CDR3 residues: CASSQVWVAGPSYNEQFF. In nucleotides, the CDR3 is TGCGCCAGCAGCCAAGTGTGGGTAGCGGGGCCCTCCTACAATGAGCAGTTCTTC.

This clonotype occurred once. The V and J genes are TRBV2 and TRBJ1-5; a possible D gene is TRBD1 (6 bases). Germline V gene data show CDR1 as SNHLY and CDR2 as FYNNEI. V lost 6 bases, J lost 1 base, and 10 bases lay in between. The CDR3 spans 14 residues. The CDR3: CASRTGPSNQPQHF. The CDR3 bases are TGTGCCAGCAGAACAGGGCCCAGCAATCAGCCCCAGCATTTT.

A few counts support this clonotype. V gene TRBV19 combines with J gene TRBJ2-3, with 7 bases aligning to TRBD2. The CDR3 runs to 12 residues. Germline trimming cut 5 bases from V and 6 bases from J; bases unmatched to any gene: 2. CDR1 is LNHDA, CDR2 SQIVND, per germline (reference sequence). DNA of the CDR3: TGTGCCAGTAGTCCCGGGGGGGATACGCAGTATTTT. Its translation is CASSPGGDTQYF.